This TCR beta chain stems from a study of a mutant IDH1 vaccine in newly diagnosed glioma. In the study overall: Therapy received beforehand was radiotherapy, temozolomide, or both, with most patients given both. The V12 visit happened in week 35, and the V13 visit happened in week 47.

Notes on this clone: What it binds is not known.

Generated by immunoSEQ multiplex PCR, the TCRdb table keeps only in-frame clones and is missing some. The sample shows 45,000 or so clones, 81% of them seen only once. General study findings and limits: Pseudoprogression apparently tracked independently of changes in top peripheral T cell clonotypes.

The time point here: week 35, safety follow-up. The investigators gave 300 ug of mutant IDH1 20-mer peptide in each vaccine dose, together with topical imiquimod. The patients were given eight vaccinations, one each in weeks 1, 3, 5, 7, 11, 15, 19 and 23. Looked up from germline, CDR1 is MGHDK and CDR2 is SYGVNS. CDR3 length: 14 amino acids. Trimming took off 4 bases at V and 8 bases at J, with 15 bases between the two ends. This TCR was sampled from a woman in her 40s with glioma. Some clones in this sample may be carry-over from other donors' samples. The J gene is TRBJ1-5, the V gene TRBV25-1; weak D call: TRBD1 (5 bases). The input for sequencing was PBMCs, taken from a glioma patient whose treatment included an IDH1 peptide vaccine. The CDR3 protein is CASSGRGLGEPQHF. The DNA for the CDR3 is TGTGCCAGCAGTGGTAGGGGCTTGGGGGAGCCCCAGCATTTT.